The entry below describes one T cell receptor (beta chain). The CDR3 consists of 15 residues. Per the germline V gene, CDR1 is GTSNPN and CDR2 is SVGIG (reference sequence). TCRdb reworked the 5' RACE reads into one entry per CDR3 protein, no DNA. The repertoire shows approximately 400,000 distinct CDR3 sequences; the top ten hold approximately 2.4%. The source of the sample is a study of monozygotic twins with inflammatory bowel disease. The sequence was collected from a human donor with ulcerative colitis or Crohn's disease, or a healthy co-twin of an affected twin (not recorded which). This sequence joins TRBV30 and TRBJ2-1; TCRdb reports TRBD2, a call that lacks DNA to check it against. Sequencing was carried out using blood. The CDR3 sequence: CAWSVQGGYYNEQFF.